This record concerns one T cell receptor beta chain sequence. The antigen remains undetermined. This specimen comes from a study of cytomegalovirus exposure and HLA in healthy donors. Researchers ran the PCR with 60 Vbeta and 13 Jbeta primers. Assay used: immunoSEQ multiplex PCR; TCRdb lists only in-frame clones, some missing. The data contain over 150,000 clones, roughly 88% of them seen just once; the ten biggest clones take up 0.95% to 1.5%. Study conclusions and caveats: As was reported, the classifier diagnosed cytomegalovirus status with high specificity and sensitivity.

From germline, CDR1 is MNHEY and CDR2 SMNVEV (reference sequence). CDR3 length: 17 residues. Trimming left V 0 bases short and J 6 bases short, with 15 bases between. The rearrangement uses TRBV27 and TRBJ1-6, with a possible D match to TRBD1 (5 bases). The sequencing sample was made of PBMCs. The source is a boy aged 2 to 10 in good health and CMV-seronegative. The CDR3 sequence is CASSLSPLGEVNSPLHF. CDR3 DNA sequence: TGTGCCAGCAGTTTATCCCCGTTGGGGGAGGTTAATTCACCCCTCCACTTT.